These 21 T cell receptor beta chains were all obtained from the same sample, sequenced in a study of T-cell memory formation after mild COVID-19. A single record per CDR3 protein comes from TCRdb applying MiXCR to the 5' RACE reads. The data hold approximately 390,000 distinct CDR3 sequences, with roughly 15% observed a single time. The sequencing sample was made of PBMCs or a T cell subset sorted from them (not recorded which). These receptors were collected from a man between 18 and 35 years old who had mild COVID-19 (a few samples of this study predate the infection). Cell type and time point are not known.

This rearrangement joins TRBV7-2 to TRBJ2-7; 12 bases line up with TRBD2. Losses at the gene ends were 1 base for V and 4 bases for J; bases not matched to a gene: 8. The CDR3 totals 17 residues. Germline V gives CDR1 SGHTA, CDR2 FQGNSA. This CDR3 is CASSLVVAGTSGYEQYF. DNA for the CDR3: TGTGCCAGCAGCTTAGTCGTGGCCGGGACTAGCGGGTACGAGCAGTACTTC.

The gene calls are TRBV6-1 and TRBJ2-3; 10 nucleotides agree with TRBD1. V lost 3 bases, J lost 8 bases, and 5 bases stayed unmatched. CDR1 and CDR2 from the germline V gene are MNHNS and SASEGT. The CDR3 length is 14 residues. The CDR3 is CASSETGGLGTQYF. In DNA form, the CDR3 reads TGTGCCAGCAGTGAGACAGGGGGCTTAGGTACGCAGTATTTT.

This clonotype was seen more than once but under ten times. The rearrangement joins TRBV7-8 to TRBJ1-2, with 7 bases lining up with TRBD1. V was pared by 2 bases and J by 5 bases, with 11 bases of the junction left unmatched. The germline V gene encodes CDR1 SGHVS and CDR2 FQNEAQ. The CDR3 has 16 residues. The CDR3 region has the DNA TGTGCCAGCAGCTTATCCGGGGCTGGCAGGGGGTATGGCTACACCTTC. This codes for CASSLSGAGRGYGYTF.

V usage is TRBV4-2 and J usage is TRBJ2-1; D unresolved. Germline V lookup: CDR1 LGHNA, CDR2 YNFKEQ. Trimming left V 1 base short and J 8 bases short, with 15 bases between. This CDR3 is built from 15 residues. This CDR3 is CASSQGVGSKDEQFF. The CDR3 DNA reads as TGTGCCAGCAGCCAAGGGGTGGGTAGTAAGGATGAGCAGTTCTTC.

This chain uses TRBV4-3 with TRBJ1-1; maybe TRBD1 (5 bases). Per germline, CDR1 LGHNA and CDR2 YSLEER. This CDR3 is 14 amino acids long. Trimming removed 1 base at V and 0 bases at J, with 6 bases between. The CDR3 loop reads CASSQARVNTEAFF. Here the CDR3 DNA reads TGCGCCAGCAGCCAAGCCAGGGTGAACACTGAAGCTTTCTTT.

This clonotype was seen only a few times. This rearrangement joins TRBV5-1 to TRBJ1-1; perhaps TRBD1 as D (5 bases). The CDR3 length is 14 residues. V was trimmed by 4 bases and J by 3 bases, leaving 13 bases between them. Germline values: CDR1 SGHRS, CDR2 YFSETQ. The CDR3 region has the DNA TGCGCCAGCAGCGCTCGCGGGGGGGACACTGAAGCTTTCTTT. Its translation: CASSARGGDTEAFF.

The gene calls are TRBV6-2 or TRBV6-3 and TRBJ2-5, with 7 bases aligning to TRBD2. The CDR3 loop spans 14 amino acids. Trimming took 5 bases from V and 7 from J; bases not matched to a gene: 10. Germline CDR1 MNHEY, CDR2 SVGEGT. CDR3 amino acids: CASSTSGSGGTQYF. The CDR3 DNA reads TGTGCCAGCAGTACCTCCGGATCGGGAGGGACCCAGTACTTC.

A few counts support this clonotype. This chain uses TRBV24-1 with TRBJ2-1, with D perhaps TRBD1 or TRBD2 (5 bases each). Germline V gene data show CDR1 as KGHDR and CDR2 as SFDVKD. The length of the CDR3 is 13 residues. The V end was cut by 0 bases, the J end by 7 bases, with 6 bases between. The DNA for the CDR3 is TGTGCCACCAGTGATTTGGAGGGGAATGAGCAGTTCTTC. Its protein product is CATSDLEGNEQFF.

The chain couples TRBV7-6 to TRBJ1-1; TRBD1 agrees at 7 bases. V lost 5 bases to trimming and J lost 0 bases; unmatched junction nucleotides: 9. Looked up from germline, CDR1 is SGHVS and CDR2 is FNYEAQ. The CDR3 is made up of 16 amino acids. CDR3 in DNA: TGTGCCAGCAGCCGTCGACAGGGAGAGTTGAACACTGAAGCTTTCTTT. Protein sequence: CASSRRQGELNTEAFF.

V usage is TRBV2 and J usage is TRBJ2-3; D is uncertain. Trimming pared 11 bases from V and 5 bases from J, leaving 11 bases between. The germline CDR1 and CDR2 sequences are SNHLY and FYNNEI. CDR3 length: 11 residues. The CDR3 nucleotides are TGTGCCCGCCAGAATGGAGATACGCAGTATTTT. Protein product: CARQNGDTQYF. The entire variable domain, with the rest obtained from reference TRBV2 and TRBJ2-3, is as follows: EPEVTQTPSHQVTQMGQEVILRCVPISNHLYFYWYRQILGQKVEFLVSFYNNEISEKSEIFDDQFSVERPDGSNFTLKIRSTKLEDSAMYFCARQNGDTQYFGPGTRLTVL.

This clonotype has just a few counts. J is TRBJ2-5 and V is TRBV7-6; 9 nucleotides line up with TRBD1. CDR3 length: 14 residues. V shed 5 bases, J shed 3 bases, and the junction held 4 bases outside the gene matches. CDR1 is SGHVS, CDR2 FNYEAQ, per germline. CDR3 sequence: CASSQRQGEETQYF. Here the CDR3 DNA reads TGTGCCAGCAGCCAAAGACAGGGGGAAGAGACCCAGTACTTC.

V usage is TRBV6-5 and J usage is TRBJ2-1, with 8 bases aligning to TRBD1. From germline, CDR1 is MNHEY and CDR2 SVGAGI. After removal of 6 bases from V and 7 bases from J, the junction contained 5 bases not matched to a gene. This CDR3 is 13 amino acids long. CDR3 sequence: CASSHDRGNEQFF. The CDR3 DNA sequence: TGTGCCAGCAGCCACGACAGGGGAAATGAGCAGTTCTTC.

In its sample, this clonotype was seen a few times. The chain employs TRBV20-1 and TRBJ1-4, with D uncertain. Germline assignment: CDR1 DFQATT and CDR2 SNEGSKA (reference sequence). V lost 1 base to trimming and J lost 3 bases, with 12 bases between them. This CDR3 spans 15 amino acids. The CDR3 spells CSARGQRSANEKLFF. CDR3 in DNA: TGCAGTGCTAGAGGGCAGCGGTCGGCTAATGAAAAACTGTTTTTT.

The chain combines TRBV7-8 with TRBJ2-3, with D tentatively TRBD2 (6 bases). Germline V gene lookup returns CDR1 SGHVS and CDR2 FQNEAQ. This CDR3 is 13 amino acids long. Trimming pared 4 bases from V and 10 bases from J, leaving 15 bases between. The CDR3 DNA is TGTGCCAGCAGCTCAGCCCTGTCGGGGGCGCAGTATTTT. Protein sequence: CASSSALSGAQYF.

This clonotype was detected a few times. The chain carries TRBV7-2 and TRBJ2-4; possible D gene TRBD2, 5 bases. The CDR3 is made up of 13 amino acids. The germline V and J ends were trimmed by 5 bases and 3 bases, with 8 bases remaining between them. Germline CDR1 SGHTA, CDR2 FQGNSA. This chain's CDR3 is CASSLGLKNIQYF. The CDR3 bases are TGTGCCAGCAGCCTAGGACTCAAAAACATTCAGTACTTC.

This clonotype was observed at least ten times. The chain employs TRBV7-3 and TRBJ2-3, with D hard to call. Germline loops: CDR1 SGHTA, CDR2 FQGTGA. The CDR3 spans 12 residues. Trimming took 4 bases from V and 1 from J, leaving 3 bases between them. The CDR3 region is CASSSRTDTQYF. The CDR3 DNA reads as TGTGCCAGCAGCTCTCGCACAGATACGCAGTATTTT.

This clonotype was seen only a few times. The V gene is TRBV4-2, the J gene TRBJ2-5; D uncertain. This CDR3 has 15 residues. Germline V lookup: CDR1 LGHNA, CDR2 YNFKEQ. Trimming shortened V by 0 bases and J by 5 bases, and 13 bases separated the two germline ends. The CDR3 loop is CASSQDPSGPETQYF. The CDR3 region has the DNA TGTGCCAGCAGCCAAGACCCATCCGGACCGGAGACCCAGTACTTC.

The rearrangement uses TRBV7-9 and TRBJ2-6; no clear D gene. Trimming removed 4 bases at V and 2 bases at J, with 6 bases between. The CDR3 covers 14 residues. Germline V lookup: CDR1 SEHNR, CDR2 FQNEAQ (reference sequence). The CDR3 sequence is CASSSMAGANVLTF. The CDR3 DNA follows: TGTGCCAGCAGCTCGATGGCTGGGGCCAACGTCCTGACTTTC.

The table lists this clonotype with a few counts. The rearrangement uses TRBV10-3 and TRBJ1-1; D gene ambiguous. CDR3 length: 15 amino acids. V lost 0 bases and J 1 base, leaving 9 bases between the germline ends. CDR1 and CDR2 from the germline V gene are ENHRY and SYGVKD. The CDR3 DNA follows: TGTGCCATCAGTGAGTCAGAGGTGGCGAACACTGAAGCTTTCTTT. Its protein product is CAISESEVANTEAFF.

The chain links TRBV6-5 to TRBJ2-6, with a weak D call TRBD2 (5 bases). The CDR3 covers 16 residues. CDR1 is MNHEY and CDR2 is SVGAGI in the germline V gene. Trimming cost V 4 bases and J 0 bases, with 10 bases left between them. For the CDR3, the DNA is TGTGCCAGCAGTTTAGGACTGACCTCTGGGGCCAACGTCCTGACTTTC. It specifies CASSLGLTSGANVLTF.

This clonotype was seen only a few times. This chain links TRBV7-3 with TRBJ2-5; D is tentatively TRBD1 or TRBD2 (5 bases each). The germline CDR1 and CDR2 sequences are SGHTA and FQGTGA. The CDR3 is 14 residues long. Trimming cost V 5 bases and J 5 bases, with 15 bases left between them. CDR3 sequence: CASSPGTASETQYF. As DNA, the CDR3 is TGTGCCAGCAGCCCCGGGACGGCGAGCGAGACCCAGTACTTC.